The 20 T cell receptor beta chains listed next were all sequenced from one sample in a study of T cell clonality in common variable immunodeficiency. Produced via immunoSEQ multiplex PCR; TCRdb's table is partial and in-frame only. Listed for the sample are some 38,000 clones, none seen a single time. Sequenced sample: peripheral blood mononuclear cells. The receptor set was obtained from a person between 18 and 75 years old in good health.

This clone appeared many times. The CDR3 protein is CASSLGGSGGNEQFF. The part of the CDR3 DNA that was read is TGTGCCAGCAGCTTAGGAGGTAGCGGGGGCAATGAG. The chain links TRBV11-3 to TRBJ2-1, with TRBD2 matching 9 bases. Sequencing ends 3 residues short of the CDR3 end; the germline J gene provides the rest. Trimming took 1 base from V and 6 from J; bases not matched to a gene: 4. The CDR3 is made up of 15 amino acids. Germline values: CDR1 SGHNT, CDR2 YENEEA.

This clone was counted at least ten times. The observed sequence ends 3 residues before the CDR3 terminus, with the missing tail filled in from the germline J gene. This rearrangement joins TRBV14 to TRBJ2-1; 8 bases are a match to TRBD2. V dropped 6 bases and J dropped 5; count of bases not matched to a gene: 9. Per germline, CDR1 SGHDN and CDR2 FVKESK. The CDR3 has 15 residues. Partial CDR3 DNA: TGTGCCAGCAGACAGGATGGGACTAGAAACAATGAG. Its translation: CASRQDGTRNNE. The entire CDR3 reads CASRQDGTRNNEQFF.

This clone was counted ten times or more. Read coverage stops 3 residues before the CDR3 terminus; the germline J gene supplies the remainder. The rearrangement links TRBV19 to TRBJ2-7, with TRBD2 identical over 8 bases. This CDR3 is 17 amino acids long. Trimming cost V 0 bases and J 0 bases; bases outside gene matches: 7. Germline V gene lookup returns CDR1 LNHDA and CDR2 SQIVND (reference sequence). This CDR3 is CASSIEMGSGASYEQYF. The CDR3 bases that were read are TGTGCCAGTAGTATAGAAATGGGTAGCGGGGCCTCCTACGAG.

The table lists this clone with many counts. The read halts 3 residues ahead of the CDR3 end, with the missing end drawn from the germline J gene. J is TRBJ2-7 and V is TRBV5-1; TRBD2 agrees at 10 bases. There are 15 residues in the CDR3. Trimming cost V 0 bases and J 3 bases; bases outside gene matches: 3. Per the germline V gene, CDR1 is SGHRS and CDR2 is YFSETQ. This CDR3 reads CASSLDTSGVYEQYF. CDR3 DNA (partial): TGCGCCAGCAGCTTGGATACTAGCGGGGTCTACGAG.

There are many counts of this clone. Read sequence stops 3 residues before the CDR3 end, and the germline J gene provides the missing end. This chain connects TRBV19 to TRBJ1-1, with a weak D call TRBD1 (5 bases). CDR1 and CDR2 from the germline V gene are LNHDA and SQIVND (reference sequence). This CDR3 contains 17 residues. Trimming pared 5 bases from V and 3 bases from J, leaving 22 bases between. CDR3 amino acids: CASSPVGGRGADTEAFF. The sequenced CDR3 bases are TGTGCCAGTAGTCCCGTCGGAGGCCGAGGGGCTGACACTGAA.

In this sample, this clone turned up many times. The CDR3 goes on 3 residues after the read ends, and that part is filled in from the germline J gene. The chain employs TRBV5-6 and TRBJ2-3; TRBD2 matches at 13 bases. This CDR3 is 15 amino acids long. Germline V gives CDR1 SGHDT, CDR2 YYEEEE. J gave up 7 bases and V 6 bases, and 8 bases lay outside the gene matches. The sequenced CDR3 bases are TGTGCCAGCAACCTGGGACTAGCGGGGACAAATACG. It is translated as CASNLGLAGTNT. In full, the CDR3 reads CASNLGLAGTNTQYF. The variable domain in full, with the rest retrieved from reference TRBV5-6 and TRBJ2-3, is DAGVTQSPTHLIKTRGQQVTLRCSPKSGHDTVSWYQQALGQGPQFIFQYYEEEERQRGNFPDRFSGHQFPNYSSELNVNALLLGDSALYLCASNLGLAGTNTQYFGPGTRLTVL.

This clone has ten or more counts. The sequenced fragment ends 3 residues before the CDR3 boundary, so the rest is inferred from the germline J gene. This chain connects TRBV30 to TRBJ2-7; 10 nucleotides agree with TRBD1. The J segment lost 5 bases and the V segment lost 2 bases, leaving 6 bases of the junction unmatched. The CDR3 contains 14 residues. Per the germline V gene, CDR1 is GTSNPN and CDR2 is SVGIG (reference sequence). The covered CDR3 bases are TGTGCCTGGAGTTCGGGGGGACAGGGGAACGAG. It specifies CAWSSGGQGNE. The entire CDR3 sequence reads CAWSSGGQGNEQYF.

This clone was detected ten times or more. The CDR3 end lies 3 residues beyond the end of the read and is filled in from the germline J gene. The chain couples TRBV19 to TRBJ2-1; 11 bases map to TRBD2. The CDR3 runs 14 residues. Losses at the gene ends were 10 bases for V and 6 bases for J; bases not matched to a gene: 8. Germline V CDR1 and CDR2: LNHDA, SQIVND (reference sequence). This CDR3 is CATDSGRDFNEQFF. The CDR3 DNA, read in part, is TGTGCCACCGATAGCGGGAGGGATTTCAATGAG.

This clone was observed many times. The read finishes 3 residues shy of the CDR3 end, and the germline J gene is used to complete it. This chain links TRBV7-2 with TRBJ2-7; 8 bases match TRBD1. The length of the CDR3 is 14 residues. V shed 3 bases and J 5 bases; nucleotides not matched to a gene: 6. Germline V gives CDR1 SGHTA, CDR2 FQGNSA. The CDR3 is CASSFDRGFDEQYF. The DNA read from the CDR3 is TGTGCCAGCAGCTTCGACAGGGGATTTGACGAG.

Concerning this clone: The read comes to an end 3 residues before the CDR3 does, leaving the germline J gene to fill in the end. J is TRBJ1-1 and V is TRBV6-2 or TRBV6-3; no firm D call. Trimming removed 2 bases from V and 1 base from J, with 11 bases in between. The CDR3 contains 15 residues. Germline V lookup: CDR1 MNHEY, CDR2 SVGEGT. CDR3 protein: CASSYPTTWNTEAFF. The CDR3 bases that were read are TGTGCCAGCAGTTACCCTACGACTTGGAACACTGAA.

A few counts support this clone. The read terminates 3 residues ahead of where the CDR3 ends, so the germline J gene completes it. The chain recombines TRBV18 with TRBJ1-6; maybe TRBD1 (5 bases). Germline V lookup: CDR1 KGHSH, CDR2 LQKENI. V lost 6 bases and J lost 7, with 13 bases in between. The CDR3 is made up of 14 amino acids. The CDR3 sequence is CASSPQGQNSPLHF. CDR3 bases read: TGTGCCAGCTCCCCGCAGGGTCAAAATTCACCC.

This clone was seen repeatedly, ten times or more. The read ends 3 residues shy of where the CDR3 ends; the end is completed using the germline J gene. The chain couples TRBV20-1 to TRBJ2-2; the D is unclear. Germline CDR1 and CDR2: DFQATT and SNEGSKA (reference sequence). This CDR3 region has 13 residues. Between the trimmed V and J ends, which lost 5 bases and 6 bases, there was a span of 13 bases. The DNA read from the CDR3 is TGCAGTGCTCTCTCGGGTCCACCCGGGGAG. Its translation is CSALSGPPGE. The complete CDR3 sequence is CSALSGPPGELFF.

This clone has a count of ten or more. Read data end 3 residues before the CDR3 end; the end is taken from the germline J gene. The chain couples TRBV5-1 to TRBJ2-1; D not resolved. V lost 0 bases, J lost 8 bases, and 3 bases lay in between. The CDR3 has 11 amino acids. Germline CDR1 is SGHRS and CDR2 is YFSETQ. The CDR3 loop reads CASSLAYEQFF. Partial CDR3 DNA: TGCGCCAGCAGCTTGGCCTATGAG.

There are many counts of this clone. The read ends 3 residues early relative to the CDR3; the germline J gene fills the gap. This rearrangement joins TRBV14 to TRBJ2-5; TRBD1 matches 7 bases. Unmatched junction bases numbered 9, after V lost 6 bases and J lost 2 bases. There are 15 residues in the CDR3. Germline CDR1 is SGHDN and CDR2 is FVKESK. CDR3 loop: CASSPPPGQQETQYF. CDR3 DNA (partial): TGTGCCAGCAGTCCGCCCCCGGGACAGCAAGAGACC.

This clone was seen repeatedly, ten times or more. From the germline J gene comes the end of the CDR3, since the read stops 3 residues before it. V usage is TRBV20-1 and J usage is TRBJ2-2; perhaps TRBD1 as D (5 bases). Looked up from germline, CDR1 is DFQATT and CDR2 is SNEGSKA (reference sequence). This CDR3 region has 17 residues. Trimming removed 5 bases from V and 1 base from J, with 20 bases in between. The CDR3 DNA, read in part, is TGCAGTGCTGGGGCTCCGGTAGGGCTTGGGAACACCGGGGAG. This translates into CSAGAPVGLGNTGE. The CDR3, in full, reads CSAGAPVGLGNTGELFF.

This clone has at least ten counts. Read sequence stops 3 residues before the CDR3 end, and the germline J gene provides the missing end. The chain has TRBV7-2 and TRBJ2-1; D is unclear. CDR3 length equals 13 residues. Trimming left V 2 bases short and J 9 bases short, with 11 bases between. Germline V CDR1 and CDR2: SGHTA, FQGNSA. CDR3 loop: CASSLTRGVEQFF. The CDR3 DNA, read in part, is TGTGCCAGCAGCTTAACCCGCGGAGTTGAG.

This clone has ten or more counts. The read terminates 3 residues ahead of where the CDR3 ends, so the germline J gene completes it. The chain carries TRBV12-3 or TRBV12-4 and TRBJ1-3, with 7 bases that match TRBD1. The V segment lost 5 bases and the J segment 4 bases; nucleotides outside the gene matches: 8. The CDR3 consists of 15 residues. CDR3 DNA, as far as it was read: TGTGCCAGCAGTCCGCGGGACAGCGACGGAAACACC. Its protein is CASSPRDSDGNT. The whole CDR3 protein reads CASSPRDSDGNTIYF.

The sample holds many counts of this clone. The read ends 3 residues shy of where the CDR3 ends; the end is completed using the germline J gene. The rearrangement links TRBV20-1 to TRBJ1-5; TRBD1 matches at 7 bases. Trimming took 7 bases from V and 5 from J; bases not matched to a gene: 8. The CDR3 covers 13 residues. Looked up from germline, CDR1 is DFQATT and CDR2 is SNEGSKA (reference sequence). The sequenced part of the CDR3 DNA is TGCAGTGTAAGGGGGCGCGGGGATCAGCCC. Translated: CSVRGRGDQP. From start to end, the CDR3 is CSVRGRGDQPQHF.

In this sample, this clone turned up a few times. The read falls 3 residues short of the CDR3 end, and the missing part is taken from the germline J gene. The V and J genes are TRBV30 and TRBJ1-2, with unresolved D. The CDR3 loop spans 14 amino acids. Germline V gene sequence: CDR1 GTSNPN, CDR2 SVGIG (reference sequence). The DNA read from the CDR3 is TGTGCCTGGAGTAGGGCTTCGTTGGCAGATACC. As protein: CAWSRASLADT. The complete CDR3 reads CAWSRASLADTYTF. The complete variable domain, with remaining parts taken from reference TRBV30 and TRBJ1-2, reads SQTIHQWPATLVQPVGSPLSLECTVEGTSNPNLYWYRQAAGRGLQLLFYSVGIGQISSEVPQNLSASRPQDRQFILSSKKLLLSDSGFYLCAWSRASLADTYTFGSGTRLTVV.

This clone was counted only a few times. The read is 3 residues too short to cover the CDR3 end, so that end is filled in from the germline J gene. V gene TRBV7-9 combines with J gene TRBJ2-2; D is uncertain. The length of the CDR3 is 13 residues. The V gene's germline CDR1 is SEHNR and CDR2 FQNEAQ (reference sequence). Trimming stripped 1 base from V and 8 bases from J, with 8 bases between. The CDR3 reads CASSLEGSGELFF. The sequenced part of the CDR3 DNA is TGTGCCAGCAGCTTAGAAGGGTCTGGGGAG.